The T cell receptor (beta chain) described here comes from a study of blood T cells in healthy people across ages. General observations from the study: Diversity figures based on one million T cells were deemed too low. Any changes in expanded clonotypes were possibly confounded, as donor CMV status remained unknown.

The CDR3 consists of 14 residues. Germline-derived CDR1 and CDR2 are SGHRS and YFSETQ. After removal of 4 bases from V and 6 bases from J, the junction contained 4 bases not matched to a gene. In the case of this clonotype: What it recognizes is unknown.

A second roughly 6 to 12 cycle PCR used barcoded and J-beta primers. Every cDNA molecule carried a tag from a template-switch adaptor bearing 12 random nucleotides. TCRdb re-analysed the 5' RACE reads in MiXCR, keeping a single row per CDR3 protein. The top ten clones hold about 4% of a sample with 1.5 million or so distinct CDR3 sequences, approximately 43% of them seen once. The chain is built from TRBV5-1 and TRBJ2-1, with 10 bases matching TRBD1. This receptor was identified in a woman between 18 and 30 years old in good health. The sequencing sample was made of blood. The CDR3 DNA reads TGCGCCAGCAGCGGGGGACAGGGGATCAATGAGCAGTTCTTC. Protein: CASSGGQGINEQFF.